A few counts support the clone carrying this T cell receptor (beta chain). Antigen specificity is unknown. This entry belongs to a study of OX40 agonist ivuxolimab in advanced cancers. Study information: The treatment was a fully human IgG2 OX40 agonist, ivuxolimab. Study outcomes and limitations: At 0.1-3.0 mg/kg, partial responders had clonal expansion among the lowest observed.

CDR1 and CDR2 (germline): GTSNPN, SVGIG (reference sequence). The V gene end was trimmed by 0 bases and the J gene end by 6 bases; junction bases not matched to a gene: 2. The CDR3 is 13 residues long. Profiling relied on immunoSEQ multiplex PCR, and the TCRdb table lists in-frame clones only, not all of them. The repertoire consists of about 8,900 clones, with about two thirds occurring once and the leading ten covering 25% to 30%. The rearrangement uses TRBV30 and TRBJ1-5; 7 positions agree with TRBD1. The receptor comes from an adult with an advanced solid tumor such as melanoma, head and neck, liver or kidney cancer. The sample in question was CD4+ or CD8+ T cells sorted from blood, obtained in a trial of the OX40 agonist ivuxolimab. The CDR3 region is CAWSVGGLQPQHF. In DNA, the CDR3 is TGTGCCTGGAGTGTAGGGGGCCTTCAGCCCCAGCATTTT.